Given below is one T cell receptor (beta chain) in context. Its recognized antigen is unknown. Base-call qualities are not available, and no considerably larger clone is one nucleotide away. The data were taken from a study of response to subunit inactivated influenza vaccine (dated by TCRdb to 2016 to 2019). Regarding the complete study: Deep quantitative profiling of the T cell receptor repertoire was used in the study to follow responses to a trivalent subunit inactivated influenza vaccine. General study outcomes and caveats: The authors proposed that each seasonal influenza vaccination may bring in only a limited number of new T cells.

The protocol used for the library was RT-PCR. Instrument on record: Illumina HiSeq 2500. TCRdb trimmed the raw reads at Q25, called clones with MiXCR and kept productive beta chains. Duplicate CDR3 protein sequences are folded into a single record with the most common DNA and genes. A total of about 540,000 distinct CDR3 sequences appear in this sample, less than 15% of them only once. 11% of the sample rests with the top ten. The CDR3 spans 13 residues, from the cysteine through the phenylalanine. The sequence is cut down to CDR3 DNA, 39 bases in frame from base 1. Between the V and J ends, shortened by 3 bases and 9 bases respectively, the junction contains 15 bases. Sequences DFQATT (CDR1) and SNEGSKA (CDR2) are obtained from the germline V gene (reference sequence).

This TCR derives from a man aged 45-65 years who received an inactivated influenza vaccine. Donor details come from another sample of the same person, matched by shared clones. The source was PBMCs from blood, collected 11 to 12 days after vaccination. The rearrangement joined TRBV20-1 to TRBJ2-1; the D gene is unclear. The CDR3 has the sequence CSASQSRLGEQFF. The sequenced DNA: TGCAGTGCTAGTCAATCGCGTCTGGGTGAGCAGTTCTTC.